This T cell receptor beta chain was retrieved from a study of cytomegalovirus exposure and HLA in healthy donors. Background on the study: Drawn from HLA-typed donors, around 85 million unique TCRs were held in an early data release.

The primer mix had 60 Vbeta and 13 Jbeta primers. Only in-frame clones appear in the TCRdb table, and some are missing; sequencing was by immunoSEQ multiplex PCR. The sample includes some 99,000 clones, 77% of them seen just once. Regarding this clone: As yet, its antigen is unknown.

The V and J ends lost 0 bases and 7 bases, in that order; junction bases with no gene match: 2. The CDR3 has 15 residues. CDR1 and CDR2 (germline): SGHRS, YFSETQ. Study conclusions and caveats: Previous analysis showed most TCR beta V segments were productive about 87% or about 30% of the time. Confirmation was obtained in vitro that a few CMV-associated chains are specific for CMV antigens. A later analysis found that most CMV-associated TCR beta chains appeared HLA-restricted.

The origin of this receptor is a female donor in good health and CMV-seronegative. Sequencing was carried out using PBMCs. This chain connects TRBV5-1 to TRBJ1-4; TRBD1 matches 11 bases. The CDR3 DNA reads TGCGCCAGCAGCTTGGGGGACAGGGGGGGTGAAAAACTGTTTTTT. Protein sequence: CASSLGDRGGEKLFF.